The next 10 T cell receptor beta chains were all read from a single sample in a study of radiotherapy plus CTLA-4 blockade in lung cancer. Generated by immunoSEQ multiplex PCR, the TCRdb table keeps only in-frame clones and is missing some. This table has tens of thousands of clones, 65% to 80% appearing once. The specimen was peripheral blood, collected from a patient treated with radiotherapy plus ipilimumab. These receptors were obtained from a human donor with non-small cell lung cancer who had a partial response to radiotherapy plus ipilimumab.

The chain carries TRBV5-1 and TRBJ2-7, with 10 bases identical to TRBD2. The germline CDR1 and CDR2 sequences are SGHRS and YFSETQ. This CDR3 spans 16 amino acids. V was pared by 4 bases and J by 3 bases, with 10 bases of the junction left unmatched. CDR3 in amino acids: CASSAGRTSGGYEQYF. CDR3 in DNA: TGCGCCAGCAGCGCAGGGAGGACTAGCGGAGGCTACGAGCAGTACTTC.

V usage is TRBV6-5 and J usage is TRBJ1-5, with 7 bases aligning to TRBD1. Trimming cost V 0 bases and J 9 bases; bases outside gene matches: 8. CDR1 and CDR2 (germline): MNHEY, SVGAGI. The CDR3 extends over 15 amino acids. The CDR3 DNA is TGTGCCAGCAGTTACTCCCAGCCAGGGGGATCGCCCCAGCATTTT. Translated: CASSYSQPGGSPQHF.

The chain combines TRBV9 with TRBJ1-2, with 7 bases fitting TRBD1. This CDR3 region has 16 residues. Per germline, CDR1 SGDLS and CDR2 YYNGEE. Losses at the gene ends were 4 bases for V and 4 bases for J; bases not matched to a gene: 13. The chain's CDR3 is CASSKVGTGVSYGYTF. The CDR3, as DNA: TGTGCCAGCAGCAAAGTAGGTACAGGGGTGAGCTATGGCTACACCTTC.

The chain links TRBV10-1 to TRBJ2-1; perhaps TRBD2 as D (6 bases). The CDR3 is 16 amino acids. CDR1 and CDR2 (germline): WNHNN, SYGVQD (reference sequence). Trimming cost V 2 bases and J 1 base, with 12 bases left between them. Here the CDR3 reads CASSEIRGISYNEQFF. CDR3 coding DNA: TGCGCCAGCAGTGAGATTCGGGGGATTTCCTACAATGAGCAGTTCTTC.

This clone has only one observation. This sequence joins TRBV7-7 and TRBJ2-5, with TRBD1 matching over 9 bases. J was trimmed by 7 bases and V by 1 base; bases with no gene match: 10. CDR1 is SSHAT, CDR2 FNYEAQ, per germline (reference sequence). This CDR3 region has 16 residues. CDR3: CASSLGSGTGSVTQYF. In nucleotides, the CDR3 is TGTGCCAGCAGCTTAGGATCCGGGACAGGGTCAGTGACCCAGTACTTC.

This chain connects TRBV5-1 to TRBJ2-3; TRBD2 matches at 14 bases. Looked up from germline, CDR1 is SGHRS and CDR2 is YFSETQ. This CDR3 spans 15 amino acids. V lost 5 bases to trimming and J lost 4 bases; unmatched junction nucleotides: 3. The CDR3 reads CASSPGLAGADTQYF. The CDR3 DNA follows: TGCGCCAGCAGTCCGGGACTAGCGGGAGCAGATACGCAGTATTTT.

V gene TRBV7-3 combines with J gene TRBJ2-3; 11 bases map to TRBD2. The length of the CDR3 is 15 residues. The ends lost 2 bases at V and 6 bases at J; junction bases unmatched: 4. Per the germline V gene, CDR1 is SGHTA and CDR2 is FQGTGA. In nucleotides, the CDR3 is TGTGCCAGCAGCTTACAGCCTAGCGGGAGGGATACGCAGTATTTT. Protein sequence: CASSLQPSGRDTQYF.

The V and J genes are TRBV4-3 and TRBJ2-7, with 9 bases matching TRBD1. The CDR3 sequence is 15 residues long. Germline loops: CDR1 LGHNA, CDR2 YSLEER. The V segment lost 0 bases and the J segment 3 bases; nucleotides outside the gene matches: 3. The CDR3 region is CASSQDMTGGYEQYF. The CDR3 region has the DNA TGCGCCAGCAGCCAAGACATGACAGGGGGCTACGAGCAGTACTTC.

The rearrangement uses TRBV11-2 and TRBJ2-5; D may be TRBD2 (6 bases). The CDR3 consists of 16 residues. Germline loops: CDR1 SGHAT, CDR2 FQNNGV. Trimming removed 1 base at V and 1 base at J, with 13 bases between. CDR3 nucleotide sequence: TGTGCCAGCAGCTTAGGTCTTGGCGGGGTCCAAGAGACCCAGTACTTC. Protein product: CASSLGLGGVQETQYF.

This chain connects TRBV5-1 to TRBJ1-1; TRBD1 matches 11 bases. V gave up 4 bases and J gave up 4 bases; unmatched junction bases: 0. The CDR3 extends over 13 amino acids. Germline V gene lookup returns CDR1 SGHRS and CDR2 YFSETQ. This CDR3 reads CASSGTGGTEAFF. Here the CDR3 DNA reads TGCGCCAGCAGCGGGACAGGGGGCACTGAAGCTTTCTTT.